This T cell receptor (beta chain) is from a study of OX40 agonist ivuxolimab in advanced cancers. Findings and limits, study-wide: Expanded clones were, on average, more numerous among CD8+ T cells than CD4+.

This CDR3 region has 12 residues. Germline CDR1 and CDR2: SNHLY and FYNNEI. Trimming stripped 2 bases from V and 3 bases from J, with 2 bases between. Assay: immunoSEQ multiplex PCR; the TCRdb copy retains only in-frame clones and omits some. The data show tens of thousands of clones, roughly four fifths seen once. Note on this clone: Its cognate antigen is unknown.

Collection of blood occurred at baseline, at cycle 4 day 1, and at cycle 7 day 1. The source was CD4+ or CD8+ T cells sorted from blood, collected in a trial of the OX40 agonist ivuxolimab. This clonotype was sampled from an adult with an advanced solid tumor such as melanoma, head and neck, liver or kidney cancer. The rearrangement joins TRBV2 to TRBJ1-3; no definite D call. The CDR3 spells CASSEIGNTIYF. Here the CDR3 DNA reads TGTGCCAGCAGTGAAATTGGAAACACCATATATTTT.